This TCR beta chain was sequenced in a study of T cell repertoires in cytomegalovirus infection. In the study overall: Matching HLA type, along with CMV infection, was indicated by public TCR beta signatures.

This CDR3 is built from 16 residues. Germline values: CDR1 SQVTM, CDR2 ANQGSEA. Trimming cost V 1 base and J 0 bases; bases outside gene matches: 0. TCRdb reprocessed the reads with MiXCR, giving one entry per CDR3 protein. The data hold 400,000 to 550,000 distinct CDR3 sequences, with roughly 10% observed a single time. Findings of the study overall: Predominance within the ex vivo response was attributable to HLA-C-restricted CMV-specific TCR beta clonotypes.

Ten or more counts support this clonotype. Its specificity is not known. The chain has TRBV29-1 and TRBJ2-2, with TRBD2 matching over 12 bases. The receptor was isolated from a human donor in good health (CMV status not recorded). Some clones in this sample may be carry-over from other donors' samples. The sequencing input was PBMCs. The CDR3 DNA follows: TGCAGCGTTGAAGGGACTAGCGGGGCGAACACCGGGGAGCTGTTTTTT. As protein: CSVEGTSGANTGELFF.